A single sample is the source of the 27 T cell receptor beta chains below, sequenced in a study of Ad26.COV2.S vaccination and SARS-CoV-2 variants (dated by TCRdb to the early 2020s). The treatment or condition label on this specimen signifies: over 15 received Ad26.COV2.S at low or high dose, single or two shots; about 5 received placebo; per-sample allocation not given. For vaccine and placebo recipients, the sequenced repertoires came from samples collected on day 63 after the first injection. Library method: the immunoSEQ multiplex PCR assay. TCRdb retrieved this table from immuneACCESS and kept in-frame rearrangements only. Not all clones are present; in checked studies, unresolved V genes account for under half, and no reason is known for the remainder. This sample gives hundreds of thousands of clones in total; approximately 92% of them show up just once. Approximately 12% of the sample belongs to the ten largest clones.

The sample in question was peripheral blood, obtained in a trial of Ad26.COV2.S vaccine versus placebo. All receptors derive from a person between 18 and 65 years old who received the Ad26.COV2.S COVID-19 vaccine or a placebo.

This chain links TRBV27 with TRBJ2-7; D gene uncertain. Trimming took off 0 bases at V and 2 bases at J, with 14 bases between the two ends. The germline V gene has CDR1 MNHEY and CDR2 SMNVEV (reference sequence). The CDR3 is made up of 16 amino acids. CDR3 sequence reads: CASSLSSDGSTYEQYF. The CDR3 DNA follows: TGTGCCAGCAGTTTATCTTCGGACGGGTCAACCTACGAGCAGTACTTC.

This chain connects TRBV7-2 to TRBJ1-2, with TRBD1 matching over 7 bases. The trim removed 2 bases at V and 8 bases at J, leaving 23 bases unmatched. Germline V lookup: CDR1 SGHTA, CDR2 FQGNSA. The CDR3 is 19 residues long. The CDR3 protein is CASSLPSKGAEGTFYGYTF. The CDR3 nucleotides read TGTGCCAGCAGCTTACCCTCCAAGGGGGCGGAAGGGACGTTTTACGGCTACACCTTC.

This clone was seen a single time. The CDR3 bases are TGCGCCAGCAGCACACAGGGAGGTGATGAAAAACTGTTTTTT. This encodes CASSTQGGDEKLFF. The V gene is TRBV5-1, the J gene TRBJ1-4, with a tentative D call TRBD1 (6 bases). In germline, CDR1 is SGHRS, CDR2 YFSETQ. The CDR3 covers 14 residues. V lost 4 bases and J lost 6, with 13 bases in between.

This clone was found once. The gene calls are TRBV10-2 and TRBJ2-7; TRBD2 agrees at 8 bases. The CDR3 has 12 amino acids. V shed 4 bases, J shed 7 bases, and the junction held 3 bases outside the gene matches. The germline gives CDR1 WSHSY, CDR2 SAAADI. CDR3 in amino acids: CASSAGLAEQYF. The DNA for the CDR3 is TGCGCCAGCAGTGCTGGACTAGCAGAGCAGTACTTC.

CDR3 region: CASSYGTGGSVGTEAFF. CDR3 sequence (DNA): TGCGCCAGCAGCTATGGGACAGGGGGGTCGGTCGGTACTGAAGCTTTCTTT. This chain uses TRBV5-1 with TRBJ1-1, with 11 bases aligning to TRBD1. The CDR3 is 17 residues long. V trimming: 3 bases; J trimming: 5 bases; junction bases outside the gene matches: 12. Germline loops: CDR1 SGHRS, CDR2 YFSETQ.

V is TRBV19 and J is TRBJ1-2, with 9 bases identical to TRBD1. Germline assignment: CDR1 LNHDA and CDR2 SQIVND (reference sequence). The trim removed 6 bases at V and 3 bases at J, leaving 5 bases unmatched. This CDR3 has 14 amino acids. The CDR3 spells CASRGTGKDYGYTF. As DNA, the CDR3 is TGTGCCAGTAGGGGGACAGGGAAGGACTATGGCTACACCTTC.

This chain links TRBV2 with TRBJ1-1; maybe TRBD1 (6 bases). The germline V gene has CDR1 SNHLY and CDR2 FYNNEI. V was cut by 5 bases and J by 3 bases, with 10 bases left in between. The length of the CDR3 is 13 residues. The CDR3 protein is CASSRGGYTEAFF. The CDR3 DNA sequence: TGTGCCAGCAGTAGAGGGGGATACACTGAAGCTTTCTTT.

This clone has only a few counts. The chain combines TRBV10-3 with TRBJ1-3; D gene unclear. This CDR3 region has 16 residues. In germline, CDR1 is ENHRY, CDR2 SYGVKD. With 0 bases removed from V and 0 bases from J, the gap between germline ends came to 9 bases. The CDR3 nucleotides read TGTGCCATCAGTGAGTCTGACTTGATCTCTGGAAACACCATATATTTT. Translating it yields CAISESDLISGNTIYF.

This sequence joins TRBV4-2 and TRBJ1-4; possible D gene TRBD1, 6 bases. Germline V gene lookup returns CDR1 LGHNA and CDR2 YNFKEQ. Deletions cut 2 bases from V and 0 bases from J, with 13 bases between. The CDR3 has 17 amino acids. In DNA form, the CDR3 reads TGTGCCAGCAGCCAACTGTCGACAGGAGCAACTAATGAAAAACTGTTTTTT. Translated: CASSQLSTGATNEKLFF.

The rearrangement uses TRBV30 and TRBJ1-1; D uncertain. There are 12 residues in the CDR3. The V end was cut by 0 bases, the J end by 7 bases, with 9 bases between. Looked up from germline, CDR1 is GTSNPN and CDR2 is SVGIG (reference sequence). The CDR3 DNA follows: TGTGCCTGGAGTGTAACGGGGTTTGAAGCTTTCTTT. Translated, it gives CAWSVTGFEAFF. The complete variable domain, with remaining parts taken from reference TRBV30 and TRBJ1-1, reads SQTIHQWPATLVQPVGSPLSLECTVEGTSNPNLYWYRQAAGRGLQLLFYSVGIGQISSEVPQNLSASRPQDRQFILSSKKLLLSDSGFYLCAWSVTGFEAFFGQGTRLTVV.

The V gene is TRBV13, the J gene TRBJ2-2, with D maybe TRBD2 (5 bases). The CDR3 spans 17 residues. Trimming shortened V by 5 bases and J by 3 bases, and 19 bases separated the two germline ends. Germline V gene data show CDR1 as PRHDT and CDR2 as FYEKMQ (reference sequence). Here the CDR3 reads CASSRPRLAGDTGELFF. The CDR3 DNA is TGTGCCAGCAGCCGCCCGAGGCTAGCAGGTGACACCGGGGAGCTGTTTTTT.

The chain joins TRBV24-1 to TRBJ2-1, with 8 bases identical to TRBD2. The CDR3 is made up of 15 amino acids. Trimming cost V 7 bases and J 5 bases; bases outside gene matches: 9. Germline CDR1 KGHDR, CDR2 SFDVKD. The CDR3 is CATSPRRGANNEQFF. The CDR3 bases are TGTGCCACCAGCCCCAGGCGGGGGGCCAACAATGAGCAGTTCTTC.

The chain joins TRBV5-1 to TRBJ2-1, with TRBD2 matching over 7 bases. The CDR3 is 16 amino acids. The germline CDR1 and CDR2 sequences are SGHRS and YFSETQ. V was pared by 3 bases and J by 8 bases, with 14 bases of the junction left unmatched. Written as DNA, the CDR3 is TGCGCCAGCAGCTCGTCCGGTGCGGGAGTTTTTGATGAGCAGTTCTTC. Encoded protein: CASSSSGAGVFDEQFF. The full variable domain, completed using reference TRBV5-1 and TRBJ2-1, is KAGVTQTPRYLIKTRGQQVTLSCSPISGHRSVSWYQQTPGQGLQFLFEYFSETQRNKGNFPGRFSGRQFSNSRSEMNVSTLELGDSALYLCASSSSGAGVFDEQFFGPGTRLTVL.

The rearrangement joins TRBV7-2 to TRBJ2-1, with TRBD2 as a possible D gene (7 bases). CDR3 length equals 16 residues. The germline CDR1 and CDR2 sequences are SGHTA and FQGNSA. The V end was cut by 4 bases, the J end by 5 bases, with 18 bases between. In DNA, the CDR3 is TGTGCCAGCAGCTGGGGGCCGGCTAGCGGTAACAATGAGCAGTTCTTC. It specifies CASSWGPASGNNEQFF.

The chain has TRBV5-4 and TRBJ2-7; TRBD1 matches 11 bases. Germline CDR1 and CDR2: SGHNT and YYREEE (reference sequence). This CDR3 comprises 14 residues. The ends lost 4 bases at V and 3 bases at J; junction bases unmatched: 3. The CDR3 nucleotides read TGTGCCAGCAGCCCGGGACAGGGGGACTACGAGCAGTACTTC. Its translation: CASSPGQGDYEQYF.

CDR3 in amino acids: CASRALGASTDTQYF. CDR3 DNA sequence: TGTGCCAGCAGAGCCCTCGGCGCCAGCACAGATACGCAGTATTTT. V and J are TRBV6-5 and TRBJ2-3; D remains ambiguous. V was clipped by 6 bases and J by 0 bases, with 13 bases between them. CDR1 MNHEY and CDR2 SVGAGI come from the germline V gene. The CDR3 is made up of 15 amino acids.

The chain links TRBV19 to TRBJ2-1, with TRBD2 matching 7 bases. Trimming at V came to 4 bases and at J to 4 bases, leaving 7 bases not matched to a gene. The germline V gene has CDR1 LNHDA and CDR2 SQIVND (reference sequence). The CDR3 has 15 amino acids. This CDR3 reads CASSTPSGDYNEQFF. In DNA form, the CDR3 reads TGTGCCAGTAGTACCCCTAGCGGAGATTACAATGAGCAGTTCTTC.

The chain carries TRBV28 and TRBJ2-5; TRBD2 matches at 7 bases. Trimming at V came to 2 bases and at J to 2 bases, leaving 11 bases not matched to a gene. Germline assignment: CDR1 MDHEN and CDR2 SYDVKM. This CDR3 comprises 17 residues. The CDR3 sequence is CASSLSLPSGRQETQYF. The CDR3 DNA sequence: TGTGCCAGCAGTTTAAGTCTTCCTAGCGGCAGACAAGAGACCCAGTACTTC.

The CDR3 protein is CASSPQGYEQYF. The CDR3 DNA follows: TGTGCCAGCAGCCCGCAGGGCTACGAGCAGTACTTC. The rearrangement links TRBV11-2 to TRBJ2-7, with a possible D match to TRBD1 (5 bases). Trimming took off 5 bases at V and 3 bases at J, with 8 bases between the two ends. Germline V gene sequence: CDR1 SGHAT, CDR2 FQNNGV. The CDR3 length is 12 residues.

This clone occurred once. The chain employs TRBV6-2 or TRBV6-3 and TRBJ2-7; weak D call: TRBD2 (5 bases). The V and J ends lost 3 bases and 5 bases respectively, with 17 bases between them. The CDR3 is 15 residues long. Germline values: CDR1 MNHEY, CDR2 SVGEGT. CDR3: CASSYVMRAGDEQYF. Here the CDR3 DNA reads TGTGCCAGCAGTTATGTTATGAGGGCCGGCGACGAGCAGTACTTC.

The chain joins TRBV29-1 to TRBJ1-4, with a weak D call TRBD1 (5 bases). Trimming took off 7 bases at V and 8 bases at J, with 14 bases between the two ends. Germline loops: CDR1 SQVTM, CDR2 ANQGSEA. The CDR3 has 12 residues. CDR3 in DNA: TGCAGCGCCTCTGGGGCAGGCGAAAAACTGTTTTTT. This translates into CSASGAGEKLFF.

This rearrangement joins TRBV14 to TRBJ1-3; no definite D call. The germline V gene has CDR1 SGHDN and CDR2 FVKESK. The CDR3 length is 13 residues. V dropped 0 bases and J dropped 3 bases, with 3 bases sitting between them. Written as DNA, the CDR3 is TGTGCCAGCAGCCAAGATCATGGAAACACCATATATTTT. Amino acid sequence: CASSQDHGNTIYF.

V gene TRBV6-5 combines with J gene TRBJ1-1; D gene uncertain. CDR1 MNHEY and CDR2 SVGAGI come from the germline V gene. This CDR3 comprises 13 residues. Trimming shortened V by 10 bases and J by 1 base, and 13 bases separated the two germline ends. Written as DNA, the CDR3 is TGTGCCACCGAACCTCTTCCGAACACTGAAGCTTTCTTT. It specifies CATEPLPNTEAFF.

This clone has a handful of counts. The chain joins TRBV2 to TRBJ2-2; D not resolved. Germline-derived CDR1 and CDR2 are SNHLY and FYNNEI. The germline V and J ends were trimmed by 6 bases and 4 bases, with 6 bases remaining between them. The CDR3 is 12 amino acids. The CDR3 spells CASRGSTGELFF. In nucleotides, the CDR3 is TGTGCCAGCAGGGGGTCCACCGGGGAGCTGTTTTTT.

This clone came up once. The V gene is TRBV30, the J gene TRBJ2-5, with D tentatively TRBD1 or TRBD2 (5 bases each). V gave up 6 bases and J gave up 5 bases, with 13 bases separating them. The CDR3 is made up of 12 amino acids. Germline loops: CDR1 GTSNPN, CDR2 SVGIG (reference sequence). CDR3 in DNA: TGTGCCTGTACCGGGGCCCGGGAGACCCAGTACTTC. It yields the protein CACTGARETQYF.

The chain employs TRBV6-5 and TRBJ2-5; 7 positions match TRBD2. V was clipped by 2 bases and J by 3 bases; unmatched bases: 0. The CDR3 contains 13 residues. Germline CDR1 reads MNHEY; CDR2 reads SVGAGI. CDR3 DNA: TGTGCCAGCAGTTACGGGGGGGAAGAGACCCAGTACTTC. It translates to CASSYGGEETQYF.

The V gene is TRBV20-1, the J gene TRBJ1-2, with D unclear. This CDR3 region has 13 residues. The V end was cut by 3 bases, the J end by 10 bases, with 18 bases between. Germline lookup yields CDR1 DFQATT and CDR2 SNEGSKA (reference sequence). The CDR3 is CSASMGATFVYTF. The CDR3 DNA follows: TGCAGTGCTAGTATGGGCGCGACATTCGTCTACACCTTC.